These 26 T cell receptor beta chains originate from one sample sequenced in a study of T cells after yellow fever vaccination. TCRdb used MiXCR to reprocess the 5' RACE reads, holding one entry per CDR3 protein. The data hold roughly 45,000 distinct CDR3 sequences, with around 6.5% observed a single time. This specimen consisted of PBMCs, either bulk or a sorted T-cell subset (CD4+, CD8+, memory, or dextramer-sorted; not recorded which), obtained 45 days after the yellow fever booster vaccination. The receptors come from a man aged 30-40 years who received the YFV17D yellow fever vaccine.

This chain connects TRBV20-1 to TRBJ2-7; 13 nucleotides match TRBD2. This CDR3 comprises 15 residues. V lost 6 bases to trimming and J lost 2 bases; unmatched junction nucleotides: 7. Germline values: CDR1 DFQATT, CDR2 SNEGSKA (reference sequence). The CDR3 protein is CSAAGTSGETYEQYF. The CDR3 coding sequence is TGCAGTGCGGCCGGGACTAGCGGGGAAACCTACGAGCAGTACTTC.

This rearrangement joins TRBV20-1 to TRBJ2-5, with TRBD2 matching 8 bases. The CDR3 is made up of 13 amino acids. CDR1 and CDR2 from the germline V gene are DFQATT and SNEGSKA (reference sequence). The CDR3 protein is CSQISGSGETQYF. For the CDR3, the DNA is TGCAGCCAGATAAGCGGGAGTGGAGAGACCCAGTACTTC.

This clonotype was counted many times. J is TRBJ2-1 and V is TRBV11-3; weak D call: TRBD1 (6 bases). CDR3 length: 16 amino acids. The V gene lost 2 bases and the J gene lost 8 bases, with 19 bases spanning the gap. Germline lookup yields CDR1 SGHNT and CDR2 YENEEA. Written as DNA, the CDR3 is TGTGCCAGCAGCTTATTCGGCGGAGCAGGGGACGATGAGCAGTTCTTC. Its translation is CASSLFGGAGDDEQFF.

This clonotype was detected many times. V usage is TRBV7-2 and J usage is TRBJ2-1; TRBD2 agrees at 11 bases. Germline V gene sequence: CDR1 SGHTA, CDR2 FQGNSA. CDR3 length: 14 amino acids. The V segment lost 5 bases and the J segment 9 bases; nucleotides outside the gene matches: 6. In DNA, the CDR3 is TGTGCCAGCAGCGCCAAGACTAGCGGGATTGAGCAGTTCTTC. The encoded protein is CASSAKTSGIEQFF.

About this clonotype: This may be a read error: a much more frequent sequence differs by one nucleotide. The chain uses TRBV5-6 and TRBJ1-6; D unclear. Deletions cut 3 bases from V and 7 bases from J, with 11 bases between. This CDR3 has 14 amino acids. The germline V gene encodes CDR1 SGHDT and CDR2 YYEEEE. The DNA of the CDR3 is TGTGCCAGCAGCTCGAGGGTGGTAAATTCACCCCTCCACTTT. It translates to CASSSRVVNSPLHF.

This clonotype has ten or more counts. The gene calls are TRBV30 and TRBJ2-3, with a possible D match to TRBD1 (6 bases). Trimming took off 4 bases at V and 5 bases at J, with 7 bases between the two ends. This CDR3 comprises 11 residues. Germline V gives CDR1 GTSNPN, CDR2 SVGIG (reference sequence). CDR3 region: CAWNRVDTQYF. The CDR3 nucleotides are TGTGCCTGGAACAGGGTAGATACGCAGTATTTT.

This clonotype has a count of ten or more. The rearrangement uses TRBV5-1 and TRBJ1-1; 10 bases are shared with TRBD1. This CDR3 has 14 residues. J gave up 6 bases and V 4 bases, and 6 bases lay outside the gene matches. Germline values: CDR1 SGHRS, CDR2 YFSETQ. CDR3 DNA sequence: TGCGCCAGCAGCACCCAAGACAGGGGGCCTGAAGCTTTCTTT. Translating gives CASSTQDRGPEAFF.

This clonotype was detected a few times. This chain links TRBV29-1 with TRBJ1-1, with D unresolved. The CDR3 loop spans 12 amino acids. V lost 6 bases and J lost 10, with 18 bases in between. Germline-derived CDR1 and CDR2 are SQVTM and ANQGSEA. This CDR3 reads CSVQPLGMRAFF. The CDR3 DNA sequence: TGCAGCGTCCAGCCACTAGGTATGCGAGCTTTCTTT.

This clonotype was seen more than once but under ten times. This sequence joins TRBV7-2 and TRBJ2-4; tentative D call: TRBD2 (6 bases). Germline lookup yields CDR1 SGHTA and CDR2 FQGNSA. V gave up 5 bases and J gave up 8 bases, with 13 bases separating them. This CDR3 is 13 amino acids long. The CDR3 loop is CASSRRLGDIQYF. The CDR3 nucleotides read TGTGCCAGCAGCCGCCGACTAGGGGACATTCAGTACTTC.

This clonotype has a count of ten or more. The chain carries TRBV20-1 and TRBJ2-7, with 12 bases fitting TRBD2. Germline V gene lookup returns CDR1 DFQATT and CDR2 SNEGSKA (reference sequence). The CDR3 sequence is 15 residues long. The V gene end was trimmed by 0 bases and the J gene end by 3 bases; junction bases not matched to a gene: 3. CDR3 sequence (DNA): TGCAGTGCTAGAGATGGACTAGCGGGACTCTACGAGCAGTACTTC. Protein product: CSARDGLAGLYEQYF.

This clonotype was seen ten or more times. In DNA, the CDR3 is TGCAGTGCTTATGGCACTAGCGGGTCCTACGAGCAGTACTTC. Residues: CSAYGTSGSYEQYF. The V and J genes are TRBV20-1 and TRBJ2-7; 9 nucleotides match TRBD2. Trimming at V came to 5 bases and at J to 1 base, leaving 6 bases not matched to a gene. The CDR3 has 14 amino acids. Germline V gene lookup returns CDR1 DFQATT and CDR2 SNEGSKA (reference sequence).

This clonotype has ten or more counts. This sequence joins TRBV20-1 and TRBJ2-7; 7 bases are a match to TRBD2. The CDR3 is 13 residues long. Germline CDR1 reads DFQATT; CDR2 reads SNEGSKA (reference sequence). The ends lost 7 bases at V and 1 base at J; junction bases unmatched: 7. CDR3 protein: CSGEGRNSYEQYF. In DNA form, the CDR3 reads TGCAGTGGGGAGGGGCGAAATTCCTACGAGCAGTACTTC.

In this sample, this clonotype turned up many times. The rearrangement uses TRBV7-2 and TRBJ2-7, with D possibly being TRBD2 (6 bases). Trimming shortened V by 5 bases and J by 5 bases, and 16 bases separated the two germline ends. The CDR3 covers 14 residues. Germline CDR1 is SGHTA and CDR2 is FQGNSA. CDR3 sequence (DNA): TGTGCCAGCAGCACCCCCGACGGGAGCCACGAGCAGTACTTC. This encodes CASSTPDGSHEQYF.

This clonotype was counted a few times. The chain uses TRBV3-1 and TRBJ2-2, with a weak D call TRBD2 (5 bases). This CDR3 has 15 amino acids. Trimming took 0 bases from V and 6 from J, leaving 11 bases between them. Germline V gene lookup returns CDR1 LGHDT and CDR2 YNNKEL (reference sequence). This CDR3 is CASSQDSIGAGELFF. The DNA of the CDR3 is TGTGCCAGCAGCCAAGACAGCATCGGGGCCGGGGAGCTGTTTTTT.

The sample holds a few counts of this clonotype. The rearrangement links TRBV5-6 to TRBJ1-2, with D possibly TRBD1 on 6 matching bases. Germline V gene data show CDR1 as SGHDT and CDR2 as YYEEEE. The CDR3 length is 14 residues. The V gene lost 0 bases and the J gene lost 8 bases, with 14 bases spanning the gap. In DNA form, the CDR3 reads TGTGCCAGCAGCTTGGCCAAAGGCCAGGGGGGCTACACCTTC. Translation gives CASSLAKGQGGYTF.

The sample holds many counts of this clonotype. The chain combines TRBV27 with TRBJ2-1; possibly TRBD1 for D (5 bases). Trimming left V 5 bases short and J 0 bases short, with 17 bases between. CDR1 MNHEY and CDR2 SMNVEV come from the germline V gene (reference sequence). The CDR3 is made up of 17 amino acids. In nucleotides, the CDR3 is TGTGCCAGCAGTACCCGGTCGTCCACAGGCTCCTACAATGAGCAGTTCTTC. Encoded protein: CASSTRSSTGSYNEQFF.

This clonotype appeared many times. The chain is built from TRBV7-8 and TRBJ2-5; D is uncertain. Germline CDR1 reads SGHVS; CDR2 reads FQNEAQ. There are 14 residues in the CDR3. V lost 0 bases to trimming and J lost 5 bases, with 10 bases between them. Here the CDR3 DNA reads TGTGCCAGCAGCTTAGCAACGGTGGGGGAGACCCAGTACTTC. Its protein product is CASSLATVGETQYF. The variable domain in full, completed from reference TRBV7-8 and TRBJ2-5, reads GAGVSQSPRYKVAKRGQDVALRCDPISGHVSLFWYQQALGQGPEFLTYFQNEAQLDKSGLPSDRFFAERPEGSVSTLKIQRTQQEDSAVYLCASSLATVGETQYFGPGTRLLVL.

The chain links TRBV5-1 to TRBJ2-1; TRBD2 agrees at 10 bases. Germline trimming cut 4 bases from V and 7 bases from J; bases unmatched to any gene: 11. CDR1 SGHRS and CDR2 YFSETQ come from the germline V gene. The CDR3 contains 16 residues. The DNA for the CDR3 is TGCGCCAGCAGCCAGACCGCTAGCGGGAGAGGGAATGAGCAGTTCTTC. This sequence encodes CASSQTASGRGNEQFF.

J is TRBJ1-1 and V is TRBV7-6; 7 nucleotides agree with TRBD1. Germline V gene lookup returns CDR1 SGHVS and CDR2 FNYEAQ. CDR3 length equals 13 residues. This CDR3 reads CAHTEGALTEAFF. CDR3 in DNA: TGTGCTCACACCGAGGGGGCGCTCACTGAAGCTTTCTTT.

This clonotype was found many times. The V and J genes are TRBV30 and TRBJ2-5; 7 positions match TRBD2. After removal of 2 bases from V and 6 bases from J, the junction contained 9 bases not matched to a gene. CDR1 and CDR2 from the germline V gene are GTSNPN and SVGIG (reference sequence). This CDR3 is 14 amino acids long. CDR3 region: CAWSRGPGGKTQYF. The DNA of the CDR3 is TGTGCCTGGAGTCGGGGACCGGGGGGAAAGACCCAGTACTTC.

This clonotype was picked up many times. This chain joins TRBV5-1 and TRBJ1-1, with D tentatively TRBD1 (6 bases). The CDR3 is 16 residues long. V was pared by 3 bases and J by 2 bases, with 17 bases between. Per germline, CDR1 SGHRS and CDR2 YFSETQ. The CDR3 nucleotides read TGCGCCAGCAGCTCATCAACGGGACATTCAAACACTGAAGCTTTCTTT. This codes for CASSSSTGHSNTEAFF.

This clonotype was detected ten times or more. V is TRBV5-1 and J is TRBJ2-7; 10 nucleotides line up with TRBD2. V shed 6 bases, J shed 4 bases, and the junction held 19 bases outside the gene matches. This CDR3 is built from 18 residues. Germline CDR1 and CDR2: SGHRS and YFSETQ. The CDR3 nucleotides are TGCGCCAGCAAACCCCGGGCTAGCGGGAGAAGCGAGGGATACGAGCAGTACTTC. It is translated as CASKPRASGRSEGYEQYF.

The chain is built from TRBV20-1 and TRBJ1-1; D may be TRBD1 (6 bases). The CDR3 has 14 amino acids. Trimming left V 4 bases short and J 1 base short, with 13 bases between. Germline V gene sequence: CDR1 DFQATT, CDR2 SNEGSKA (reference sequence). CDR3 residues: CSAKSTGGNTEAFF. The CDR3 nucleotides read TGCAGTGCTAAGTCGACAGGTGGGAACACTGAAGCTTTCTTT.

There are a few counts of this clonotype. In DNA form, the CDR3 reads TGTGCCAGCTCCCCGACGGGGGGGGCCCGGGAGACCCAGTACTTC. It encodes CASSPTGGARETQYF. The rearrangement joins TRBV5-4 to TRBJ2-5; 8 bases map to TRBD2. The trim removed 7 bases at V and 5 bases at J, leaving 13 bases unmatched. The CDR3 totals 15 residues. The germline gives CDR1 SGHNT, CDR2 YYREEE (reference sequence).

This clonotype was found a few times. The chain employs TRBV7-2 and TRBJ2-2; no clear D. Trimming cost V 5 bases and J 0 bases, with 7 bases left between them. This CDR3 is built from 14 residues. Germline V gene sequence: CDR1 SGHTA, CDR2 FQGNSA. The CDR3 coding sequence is TGTGCCAGCAGCAAGCGCGCGAACACCGGGGAGCTGTTTTTT. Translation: CASSKRANTGELFF. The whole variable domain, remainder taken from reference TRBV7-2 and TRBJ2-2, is GAGVSQSPSNKVTEKGKDVELRCDPISGHTALYWYRQSLGQGLEFLIYFQGNSAPDKSGLPSDRFSAERTGGSVSTLTIQRTQQEDSAVYLCASSKRANTGELFFGEGSRLTVL.

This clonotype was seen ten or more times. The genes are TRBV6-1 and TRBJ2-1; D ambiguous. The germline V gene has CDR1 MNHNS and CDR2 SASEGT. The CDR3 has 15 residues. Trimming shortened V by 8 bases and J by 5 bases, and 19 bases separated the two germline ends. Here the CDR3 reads CASGPLGMRNNEQFF. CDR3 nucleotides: TGTGCCAGCGGACCGCTAGGGATGAGGAACAATGAGCAGTTCTTC.